The sequence of this TCR beta chain was determined in a study of shared clonotypes between healthy human individuals. The wider study: Those who served as donors were two women and a few men between the ages of 18 and 49.

It was CD45RO-negative cells, positively selected for CCR7, that made up naive CD8 cells, with terminally differentiated effector memory CD45RA+ cells excluded. All participating donors were Caucasian adults from Nashville, Tennessee. Deletions cut 10 bases from V and 0 bases from J, with 15 bases between. The V gene's germline CDR1 is MRHNA and CDR2 SNTAGT. The CDR3 loop spans 14 amino acids. Some 30,000 T cell genomes (approximately 210 ng DNA) went into each sorted-subset replicate. The repertoire was sequenced with immunoSEQ multiplex PCR; TCRdb's copy has only in-frame clones and lacks some. Among approximately 590,000 clones, about 95% were seen once, and the ten largest hold 0.11%.

V and J are TRBV6-4 and TRBJ1-1; the D is unclear. Specimen: naive CD8+ T cells sorted from blood. The TCR was taken from a woman under 40 in good health. As DNA, the CDR3 is TGTGCCAACAAAGACGGTATTTTGAACACTGAAGCTTTCTTT. Its translation is CANKDGILNTEAFF.